This T cell receptor beta chain was recorded in a study of T-cell reconstitution after alpha-beta-depleted transplantation in children. The study, taken as a whole, reports: Once a year had passed after transplant, T-cell counts and diversity came mostly from newly produced T cells. Expanded graft clones, several hundred of them, were reportedly the source of alpha-beta T cells about two months after transplant. The origin of high day-60 TCRbeta diversity in some patients lay in surviving recipient T cells and thymic progenitors.

The ends were cut back, 8 bases at V and 3 bases at J, with 17 bases in the middle. The germline V gene encodes CDR1 MDHEN and CDR2 SYDVKM. The CDR3 has 14 residues. For TCRbeta, the library was prepared with unique molecular identifiers. TCRdb processed the PCR reads anew with MiXCR; each CDR3 protein has one entry. The data show 350,000 to 500,000 distinct CDR3 sequences, around 46% seen once. Of note for this clonotype: Its target is not known.

The receptor was derived from a girl aged 2-15 years with aplastic anemia, due to receive a stem cell transplant. This chain connects TRBV28 to TRBJ2-7, with TRBD1 as a possible D gene (5 bases). This specimen was PBMCs, taken before TCRalphabeta/CD19-depleted stem cell transplant. CDR3 nucleotide sequence: TGTGCCAGCTTGGGTCAGGGAAGTTTCTACGAGCAGTACTTC. Translated, it gives CASLGQGSFYEQYF.